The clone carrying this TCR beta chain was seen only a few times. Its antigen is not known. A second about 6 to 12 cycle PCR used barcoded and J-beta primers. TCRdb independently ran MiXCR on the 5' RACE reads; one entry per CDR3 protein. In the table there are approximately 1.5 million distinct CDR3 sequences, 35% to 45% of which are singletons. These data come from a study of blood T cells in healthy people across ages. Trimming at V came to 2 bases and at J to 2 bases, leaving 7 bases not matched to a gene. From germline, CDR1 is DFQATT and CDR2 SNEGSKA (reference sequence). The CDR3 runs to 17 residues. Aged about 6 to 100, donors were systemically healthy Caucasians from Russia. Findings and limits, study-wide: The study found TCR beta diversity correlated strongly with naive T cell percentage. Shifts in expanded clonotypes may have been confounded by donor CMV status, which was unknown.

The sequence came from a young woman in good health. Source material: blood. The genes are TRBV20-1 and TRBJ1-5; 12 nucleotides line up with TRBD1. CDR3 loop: CSARSRDRGLGNQPQHF. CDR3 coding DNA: TGCAGTGCTAGATCGAGGGACAGGGGGCTAGGCAATCAGCCCCAGCATTTT.